This section outlines one T cell receptor (beta chain) sequence together with its context. Generated by immunoSEQ multiplex PCR, the TCRdb table keeps only in-frame clones and is missing some. The sample lists 310,000 or so clones; 90% were seen once. These data belong to a study of blood T cell repertoires in COVID-19. Study summary: The origin of the acute and convalescent COVID-19 samples was the United States, Italy and Spain.

CDR1 and CDR2 (germline): SNHLY, FYNNEI. Trimming stripped 9 bases from V and 8 bases from J, with 31 bases between. The CDR3 covers 18 residues. The participants were between roughly 18 and 100 years old and came from about two dozen US areas. Donors were grouped by their self-reported clinical history. The chain recombines TRBV2 with TRBJ1-4, with a tentative D call TRBD1 (6 bases). This clonotype originated in a woman aged 25 to 45 who had recovered from COVID-19. Sequencing input: PBMCs or T cells enriched from blood (not recorded which). CDR3: CASHSFRTVDLVREKLFF. DNA for the CDR3: TGTGCCAGTCACAGTTTCAGGACAGTAGACCTAGTTCGGGAAAAACTGTTTTTT.